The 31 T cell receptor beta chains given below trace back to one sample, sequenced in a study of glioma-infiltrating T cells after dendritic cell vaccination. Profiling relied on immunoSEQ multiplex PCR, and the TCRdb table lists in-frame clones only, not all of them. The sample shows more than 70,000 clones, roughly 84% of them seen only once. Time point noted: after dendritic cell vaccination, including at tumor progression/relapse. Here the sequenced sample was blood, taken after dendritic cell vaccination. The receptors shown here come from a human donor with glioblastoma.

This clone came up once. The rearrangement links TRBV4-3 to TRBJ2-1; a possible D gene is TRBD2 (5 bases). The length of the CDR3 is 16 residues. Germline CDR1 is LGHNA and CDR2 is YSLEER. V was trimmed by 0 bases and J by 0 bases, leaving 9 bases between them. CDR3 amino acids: CASSQEADCSYNEQFF. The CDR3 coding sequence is TGCGCCAGCAGCCAAGAAGCGGATTGCTCCTACAATGAGCAGTTCTTC.

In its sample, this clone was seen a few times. The CDR3 bases are TGTGCCAGCAGTGCGGCGGCATTCAATTCACCCCTCCACTTT. This translates into CASSAAAFNSPLHF. This chain joins TRBV2 and TRBJ1-6; no clear D. Per the germline V gene, CDR1 is SNHLY and CDR2 is FYNNEI. There are 14 residues in the CDR3. Trimming pared 4 bases from V and 7 bases from J, leaving 11 bases between.

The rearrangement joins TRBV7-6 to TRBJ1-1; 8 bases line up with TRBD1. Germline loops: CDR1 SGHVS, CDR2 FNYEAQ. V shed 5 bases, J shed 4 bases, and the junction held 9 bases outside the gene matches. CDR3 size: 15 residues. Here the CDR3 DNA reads TGTGCCAGCAGCCCCCGGACAGGGAGTGGCACTGAAGCTTTCTTT. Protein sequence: CASSPRTGSGTEAFF.

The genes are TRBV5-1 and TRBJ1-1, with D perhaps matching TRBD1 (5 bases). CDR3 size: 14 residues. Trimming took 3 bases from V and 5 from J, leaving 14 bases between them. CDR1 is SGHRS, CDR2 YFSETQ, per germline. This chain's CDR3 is CASSWGGGGTEAFF. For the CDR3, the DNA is TGCGCCAGCAGCTGGGGGGGTGGGGGGACTGAAGCTTTCTTT.

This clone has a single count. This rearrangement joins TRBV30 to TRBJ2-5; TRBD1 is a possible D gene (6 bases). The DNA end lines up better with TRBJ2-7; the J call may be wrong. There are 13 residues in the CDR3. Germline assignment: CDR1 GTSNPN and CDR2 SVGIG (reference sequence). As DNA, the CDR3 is TGTGCCTCCCCAGGGGACGGCTCCTACGAGCAGTACTTC. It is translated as CASPGDGSYEQYF.

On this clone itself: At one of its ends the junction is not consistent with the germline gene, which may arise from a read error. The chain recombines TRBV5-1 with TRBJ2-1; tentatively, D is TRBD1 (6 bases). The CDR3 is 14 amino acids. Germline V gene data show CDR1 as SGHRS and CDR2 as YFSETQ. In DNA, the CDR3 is TGCGCCAGCAGTTTGGGACAATCCTACAATGAGCAGTTCTTC. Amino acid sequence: CASSLGQSYNEQFF.

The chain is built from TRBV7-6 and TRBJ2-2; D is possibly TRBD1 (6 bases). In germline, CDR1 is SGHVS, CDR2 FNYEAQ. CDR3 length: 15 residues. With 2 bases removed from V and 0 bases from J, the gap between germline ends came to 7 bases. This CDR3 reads CASSLRDTNTGELFF. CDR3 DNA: TGTGCCAGCAGCTTACGGGACACGAACACCGGGGAGCTGTTTTTT.

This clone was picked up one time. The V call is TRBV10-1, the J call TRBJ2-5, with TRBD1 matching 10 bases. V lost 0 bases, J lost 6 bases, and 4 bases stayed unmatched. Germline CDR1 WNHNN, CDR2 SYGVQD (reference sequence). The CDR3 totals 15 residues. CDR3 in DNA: TGCGCCAGCAGTGAGTCGACAGGGGGCGGACAGACCCAGTACTTC. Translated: CASSESTGGGQTQYF.

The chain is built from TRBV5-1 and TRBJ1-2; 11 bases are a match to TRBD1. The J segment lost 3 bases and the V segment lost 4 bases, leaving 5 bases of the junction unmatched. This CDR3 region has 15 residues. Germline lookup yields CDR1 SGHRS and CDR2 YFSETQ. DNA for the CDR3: TGCGCCAGCAGCCCGGGACAGGGGGAATACTATGGCTACACCTTC. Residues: CASSPGQGEYYGYTF.

CDR3: CATAHRAEAFF. In nucleotides, the CDR3 is TGTGCTACCGCCCACCGAGCTGAAGCTTTCTTT. The rearrangement links TRBV11-2 to TRBJ1-1; D is ambiguous. The CDR3 consists of 11 residues. The germline V gene encodes CDR1 SGHAT and CDR2 FQNNGV.

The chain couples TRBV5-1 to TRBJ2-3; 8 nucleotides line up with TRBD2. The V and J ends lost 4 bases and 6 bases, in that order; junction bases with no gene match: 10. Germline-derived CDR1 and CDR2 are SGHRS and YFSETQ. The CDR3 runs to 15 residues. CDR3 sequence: CASSGLGGGSDTQYF. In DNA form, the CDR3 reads TGCGCCAGCAGCGGCCTCGGGGGGGGTTCCGATACGCAGTATTTT.

Here the CDR3 reads CASSLAPGTEAFF. The DNA for the CDR3 is TGTGCCAGCAGCTTGGCCCCAGGCACTGAAGCTTTCTTT. The chain employs TRBV5-5 and TRBJ1-1; D remains unclear. Trimming took off 0 bases at V and 4 bases at J, with 7 bases between the two ends. Germline V gives CDR1 SGHKS, CDR2 YYEKEE (reference sequence). This CDR3 contains 13 residues.

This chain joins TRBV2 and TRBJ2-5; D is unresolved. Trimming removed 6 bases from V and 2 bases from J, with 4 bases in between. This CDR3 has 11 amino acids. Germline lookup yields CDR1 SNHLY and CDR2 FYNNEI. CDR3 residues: CASSRQETQYF. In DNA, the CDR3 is TGTGCCAGCAGCAGACAAGAGACCCAGTACTTC. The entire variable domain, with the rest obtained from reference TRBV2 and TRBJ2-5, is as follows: EPEVTQTPSHQVTQMGQEVILRCVPISNHLYFYWYRQILGQKVEFLVSFYNNEISEKSEIFDDQFSVERPDGSNFTLKIRSTKLEDSAMYFCASSRQETQYFGPGTRLLVL.

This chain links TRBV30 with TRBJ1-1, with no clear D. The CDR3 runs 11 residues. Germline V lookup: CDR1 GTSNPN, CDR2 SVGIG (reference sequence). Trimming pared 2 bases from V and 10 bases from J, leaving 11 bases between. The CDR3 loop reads CAWSSGEVAFF. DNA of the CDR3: TGTGCCTGGAGTAGTGGAGAGGTAGCTTTCTTT.

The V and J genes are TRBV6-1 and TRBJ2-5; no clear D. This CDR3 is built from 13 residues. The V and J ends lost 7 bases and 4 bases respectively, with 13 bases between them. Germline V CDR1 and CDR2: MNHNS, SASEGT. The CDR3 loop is CASKLSVGETQYF. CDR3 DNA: TGTGCCAGCAAGTTGTCGGTCGGAGAGACCCAGTACTTC.

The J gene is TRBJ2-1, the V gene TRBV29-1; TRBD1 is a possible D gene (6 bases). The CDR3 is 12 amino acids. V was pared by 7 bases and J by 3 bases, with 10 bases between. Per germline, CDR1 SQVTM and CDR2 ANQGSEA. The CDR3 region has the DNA TGCAGCGGACAAGGGGGCTACAATGAGCAGTTCTTC. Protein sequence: CSGQGGYNEQFF.

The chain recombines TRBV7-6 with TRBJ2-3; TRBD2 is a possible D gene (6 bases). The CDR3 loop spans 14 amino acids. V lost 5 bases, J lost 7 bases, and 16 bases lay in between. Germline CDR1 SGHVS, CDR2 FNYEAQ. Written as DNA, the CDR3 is TGTGCCAGCAGCCCGGGACTTTCCGTTTATACGCAGTATTTT. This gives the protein CASSPGLSVYTQYF.

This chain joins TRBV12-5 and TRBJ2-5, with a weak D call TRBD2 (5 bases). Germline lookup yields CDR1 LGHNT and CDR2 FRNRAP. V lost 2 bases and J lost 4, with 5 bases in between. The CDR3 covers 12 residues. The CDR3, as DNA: TGTGCTAGTGGTTTGAGCGGAGAGACCCAGTACTTC. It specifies CASGLSGETQYF.

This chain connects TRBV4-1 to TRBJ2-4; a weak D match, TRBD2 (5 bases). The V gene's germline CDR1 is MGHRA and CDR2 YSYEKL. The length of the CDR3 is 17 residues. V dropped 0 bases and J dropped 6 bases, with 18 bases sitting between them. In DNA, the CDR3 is TGCGCCAGCAGCCAAGATACCCCTGGCGGGTCAAGAAACATTCAGTACTTC. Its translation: CASSQDTPGGSRNIQYF.

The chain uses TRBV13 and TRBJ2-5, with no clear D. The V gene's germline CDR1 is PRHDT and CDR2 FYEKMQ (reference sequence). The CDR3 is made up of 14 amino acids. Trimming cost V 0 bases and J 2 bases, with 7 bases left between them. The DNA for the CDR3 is TGTGCCAGCAGCTTAGGGCGTTTACAAGAGACCCAGTACTTC. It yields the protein CASSLGRLQETQYF.

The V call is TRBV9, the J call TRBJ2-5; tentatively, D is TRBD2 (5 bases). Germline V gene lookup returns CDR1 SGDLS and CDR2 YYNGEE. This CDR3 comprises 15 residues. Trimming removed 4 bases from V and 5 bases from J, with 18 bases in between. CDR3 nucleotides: TGTGCCAGCAGCCCGAGCGGCGTAGCGTATGAGACCCAGTACTTC. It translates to CASSPSGVAYETQYF.

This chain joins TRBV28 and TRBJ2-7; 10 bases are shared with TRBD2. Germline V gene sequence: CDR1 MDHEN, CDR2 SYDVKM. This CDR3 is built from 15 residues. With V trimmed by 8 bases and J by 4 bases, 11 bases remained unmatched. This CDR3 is CASYTSGRESYEQYF. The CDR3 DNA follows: TGTGCCAGCTACACAAGCGGGAGGGAATCTTACGAGCAGTACTTC.

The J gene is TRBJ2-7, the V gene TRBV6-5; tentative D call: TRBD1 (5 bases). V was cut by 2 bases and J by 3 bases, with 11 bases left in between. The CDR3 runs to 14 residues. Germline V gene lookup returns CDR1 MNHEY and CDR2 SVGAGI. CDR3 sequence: CASSYGQGVYEQYF. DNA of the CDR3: TGTGCCAGCAGTTACGGGCAGGGCGTCTACGAGCAGTACTTC.

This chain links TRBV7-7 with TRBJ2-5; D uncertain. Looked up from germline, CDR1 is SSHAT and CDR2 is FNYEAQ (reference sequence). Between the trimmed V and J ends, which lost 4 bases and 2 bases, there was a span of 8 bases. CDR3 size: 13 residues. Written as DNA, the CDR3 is TGTGCCAGCAGCTCGACATATCAAGAGACCCAGTACTTC. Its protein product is CASSSTYQETQYF. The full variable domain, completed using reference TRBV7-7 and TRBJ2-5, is GAGVSQSPRYKVTKRGQDVTLRCDPISSHATLYWYQQALGQGPEFLTYFNYEAQPDKSGLPSDRFSAERPEGSISTLTIQRTEQRDSAMYRCASSSTYQETQYFGPGTRLLVL.

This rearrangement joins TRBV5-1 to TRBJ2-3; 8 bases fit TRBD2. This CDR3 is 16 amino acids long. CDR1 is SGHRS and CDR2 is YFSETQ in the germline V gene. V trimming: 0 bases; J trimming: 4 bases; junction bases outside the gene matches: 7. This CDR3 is CASSLDPGGGSDTQYF. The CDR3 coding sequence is TGCGCCAGCAGCTTGGATCCGGGGGGGGGTTCAGATACGCAGTATTTT. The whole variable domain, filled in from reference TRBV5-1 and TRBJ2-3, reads KAGVTQTPRYLIKTRGQQVTLSCSPISGHRSVSWYQQTPGQGLQFLFEYFSETQRNKGNFPGRFSGRQFSNSRSEMNVSTLELGDSALYLCASSLDPGGGSDTQYFGPGTRLTVL.

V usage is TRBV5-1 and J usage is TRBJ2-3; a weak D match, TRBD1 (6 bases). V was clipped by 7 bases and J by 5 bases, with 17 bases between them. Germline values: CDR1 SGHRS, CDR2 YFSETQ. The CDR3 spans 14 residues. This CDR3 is CASAFQGLGDTQYF. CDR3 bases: TGCGCCAGCGCCTTCCAGGGGCTGGGAGATACGCAGTATTTT.

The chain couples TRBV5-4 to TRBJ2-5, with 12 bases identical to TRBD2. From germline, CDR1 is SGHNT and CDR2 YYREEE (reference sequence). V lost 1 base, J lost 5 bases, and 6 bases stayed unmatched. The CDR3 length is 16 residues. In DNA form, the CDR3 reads TGTGCCAGCAGCTTGACCCAGACTAGCGGGGGTGAGACCCAGTACTTC. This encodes CASSLTQTSGGETQYF.

CDR3 DNA: TGTGCCAGCAGCCACACTAGCGGGGGACTGCTCTTACCCTCCTACGAGCAGTACTTC. Protein product: CASSHTSGGLLLPSYEQYF. The V and J genes are TRBV7-9 and TRBJ2-5; the match to TRBD2 covers 11 bases. The DNA end lines up better with TRBJ2-7; the J call may be wrong. This CDR3 is built from 19 residues. Germline CDR1 SEHNR, CDR2 FQNEAQ (reference sequence).

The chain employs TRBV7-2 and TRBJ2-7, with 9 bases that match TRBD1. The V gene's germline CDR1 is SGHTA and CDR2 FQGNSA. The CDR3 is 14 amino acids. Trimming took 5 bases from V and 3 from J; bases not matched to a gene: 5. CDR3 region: CASSVNRGRYEQYF. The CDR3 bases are TGTGCCAGCAGCGTTAACAGGGGGCGCTACGAGCAGTACTTC.

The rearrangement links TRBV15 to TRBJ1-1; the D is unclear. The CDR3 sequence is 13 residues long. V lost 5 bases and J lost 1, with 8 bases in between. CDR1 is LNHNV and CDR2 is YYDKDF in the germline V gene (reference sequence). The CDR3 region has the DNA TGTGCCACCAGCCGAAACGGGAACACTGAAGCTTTCTTT. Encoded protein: CATSRNGNTEAFF.

For the CDR3, the DNA is TGTGCCAGCTCACCACCTCGCATTAGCGGGGGTACTGAGCAGTTCTTC. Its protein product is CASSPPRISGGTEQFF. V and J are TRBV18 and TRBJ2-1, with 9 bases matching TRBD2. This CDR3 contains 16 residues. The V gene's germline CDR1 is KGHSH and CDR2 LQKENI. Unmatched junction bases numbered 9, after V lost 0 bases and J lost 9 bases. Full variable domain (outside the CDR3, taken from reference TRBV18 and TRBJ2-1): NAGVMQNPRHLVRRRGQEARLRCSPMKGHSHVYWYRQLPEEGLKFMVYLQKENIIDESGMPKERFSAEFPKEGPSILRIQQVVRGDSAAYFCASSPPRISGGTEQFFGPGTRLTVL.